Presented here are 7 T cell receptor beta chains from one specimen sequenced in a study of blood T cell repertoires in COVID-19. Assay: immunoSEQ multiplex PCR; the TCRdb copy retains only in-frame clones and omits some. Found here are more than 200,000 clones, approximately 90% of them singletons; the top ten hold about 1.7%. What was sequenced was PBMCs or T cells enriched from blood (not recorded which). The receptors derive from a man aged 40-50 years who had recovered from COVID-19.

The chain couples TRBV5-4 to TRBJ1-2, with TRBD1 matching over 10 bases. The CDR3 length is 14 residues. From germline, CDR1 is SGHNT and CDR2 YYREEE (reference sequence). The junction had 7 bases not matched to a gene; V was cut back by 3 bases and J by 8 bases. This CDR3 reads CASSYPGQGWGYTF. The CDR3 DNA sequence: TGTGCCAGCAGCTATCCGGGACAGGGGTGGGGCTACACCTTC. Using reference TRBV5-4 and TRBJ1-2 for the parts outside the CDR3, the full variable domain is ETGVTQSPTHLIKTRGQQVTLRCSSQSGHNTVSWYQQALGQGPQFIFQYYREEENGRGNFPPRFSGLQFPNYSSELNVNALELDDSALYLCASSYPGQGWGYTFGSGTRLTVV.

The rearrangement uses TRBV21-1 and TRBJ1-2; the tabulated D call, TRBD1, remains unverified against the DNA. TRBV21-1 is a listed pseudogene. The CDR3 length is 15 residues. The CDR3 nucleotides are TGTGCCAGCCGAGTCCGACAGGGGCCTAACTATGGCTACACCTTC. Protein: CASRVRQGPNYGYTF.

The rearrangement links TRBV27 to TRBJ1-3; TRBD1 agrees at 9 bases. The V segment lost 2 bases and the J segment 4 bases; nucleotides outside the gene matches: 6. In germline, CDR1 is MNHEY, CDR2 SMNVEV (reference sequence). The CDR3 contains 16 residues. The CDR3 DNA sequence: TGTGCCAGCAGTTTAGTGGGACAGGGAACCGGAAACACCATATATTTT. Translation: CASSLVGQGTGNTIYF.

The rearrangement joins TRBV27 to TRBJ1-5; TRBD1 agrees at 9 bases. Germline V CDR1 and CDR2: MNHEY, SMNVEV (reference sequence). The CDR3 loop spans 16 amino acids. V was clipped by 3 bases and J by 6 bases; unmatched bases: 9. The CDR3 sequence: CASSFKQQGAGQPQHF. The CDR3 region has the DNA TGTGCCAGCAGTTTCAAACAACAGGGGGCGGGTCAGCCCCAGCATTTT.

The chain recombines TRBV3-1 (or the pseudogene TRBV3-2) with TRBJ2-2; a possible D gene is TRBD2 (6 bases). There are 19 residues in the CDR3. Deletions cut 0 bases from V and 4 bases from J, with 21 bases between. Germline CDR1 is LGHDT and CDR2 is YNNKEL (reference sequence). The CDR3 DNA follows: TGTGCCAGCAGCCAAGATTTGTTGTTTAACATCGGGGGCACCGGGGAGCTGTTTTTT. Residues: CASSQDLLFNIGGTGELFF.

The CDR3 DNA follows: TGCGCCAGCAGCCTACTAGAAACGACAGGGTTGATGGAGACCCAGTACTTC. This translates into CASSLLETTGLMETQYF. This rearrangement joins TRBV5-1 to TRBJ2-5; 7 bases match TRBD1. CDR3 length: 17 residues. With 4 bases clipped from V and 5 bases from J, the junction kept 17 bases outside the gene matches. Germline V gene data show CDR1 as SGHRS and CDR2 as YFSETQ. Full variable domain (rest looked up from reference TRBV5-1 and TRBJ2-5): KAGVTQTPRYLIKTRGQQVTLSCSPISGHRSVSWYQQTPGQGLQFLFEYFSETQRNKGNFPGRFSGRQFSNSRSEMNVSTLELGDSALYLCASSLLETTGLMETQYFGPGTRLLVL.

The J gene is TRBJ2-3, the V gene TRBV27; 9 nucleotides match TRBD2. CDR1 MNHEY and CDR2 SMNVEV come from the germline V gene (reference sequence). The CDR3 extends over 17 amino acids. The V and J ends lost 2 bases and 7 bases, in that order; junction bases with no gene match: 13. CDR3 sequence (DNA): TGTGCCAGCAGTTTAATAGGTGGCCTAGCGGGGACCTATACGCAGTATTTT. It translates to CASSLIGGLAGTYTQYF.